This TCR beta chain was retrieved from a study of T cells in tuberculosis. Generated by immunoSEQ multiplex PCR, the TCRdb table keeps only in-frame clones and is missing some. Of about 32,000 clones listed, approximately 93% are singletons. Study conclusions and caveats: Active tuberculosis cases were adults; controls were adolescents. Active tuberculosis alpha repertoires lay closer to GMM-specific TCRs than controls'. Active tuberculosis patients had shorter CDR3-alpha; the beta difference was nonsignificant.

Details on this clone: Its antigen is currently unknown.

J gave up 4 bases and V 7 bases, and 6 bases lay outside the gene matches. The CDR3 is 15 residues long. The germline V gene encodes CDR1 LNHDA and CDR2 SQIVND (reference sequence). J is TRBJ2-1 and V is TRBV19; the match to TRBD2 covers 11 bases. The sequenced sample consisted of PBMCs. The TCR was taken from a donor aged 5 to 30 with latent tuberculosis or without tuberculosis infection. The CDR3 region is CASTLGLAGYNEQFF. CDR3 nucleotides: TGTGCCAGTACCCTCGGACTAGCGGGTTACAATGAGCAGTTCTTC.